The 2 T cell receptor beta chains presented below share a single source sample, sequenced in a study of T cell repertoires in cytomegalovirus infection. TCRdb re-called the reads with MiXCR, one entry per CDR3 protein. The sample lists about 450,000 distinct CDR3 sequences, about a third occurring once. The specimen was PBMCs. Receptors were obtained from a human donor in good health (CMV status not recorded). Some clones in this sample may be carry-over from other donors' samples.

This clonotype has a handful of counts. V gene TRBV6-6 combines with J gene TRBJ1-5, with no clear D. V gave up 4 bases and J gave up 6 bases, with 10 bases separating them. Per the germline V gene, CDR1 is MNHNY and CDR2 is SVGAGI (reference sequence). This CDR3 comprises 13 residues. For the CDR3, the DNA is TGTGCCAGCAGTTCAAGTGGGGTTCAGCCCCAGCATTTT. It encodes CASSSSGVQPQHF.

Only a few counts were recorded for this clonotype. The chain employs TRBV7-3 and TRBJ1-1; no clear D. V was pared by 4 bases and J by 4 bases, with 10 bases between. Per the germline V gene, CDR1 is SGHTA and CDR2 is FQGTGA. There are 13 residues in the CDR3. This chain's CDR3 is CASSSVGSTEAFF. The CDR3 DNA reads as TGTGCCAGCAGCTCTGTCGGATCCACTGAAGCTTTCTTT.